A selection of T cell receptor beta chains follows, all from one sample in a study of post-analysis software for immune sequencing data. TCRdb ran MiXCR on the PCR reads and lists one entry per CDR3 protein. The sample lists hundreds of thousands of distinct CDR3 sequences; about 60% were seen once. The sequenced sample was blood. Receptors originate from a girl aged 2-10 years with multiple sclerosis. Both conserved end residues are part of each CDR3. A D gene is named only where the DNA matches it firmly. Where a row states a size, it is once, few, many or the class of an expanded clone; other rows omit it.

CDR3 protein: CASSPGEGLGDTEAFF; CDR3 DNA: TGTGCCAGCAGTCCCGGGGAGGGTCTGGGGGACACTGAAGCTTTCTTT; V gene: TRBV5-8; D gene: .; J gene: TRBJ1-1; clone size: .
CDR3 protein: CSATGLAGSNEQFF; CDR3 DNA: TGCAGTGCTACGGGACTAGCTGGGTCCAATGAGCAGTTCTTC; V gene: TRBV20-1; D gene: TRBD2; J gene: TRBJ2-1; clone size: .
CDR3 protein: CASSPRIAGTGANVLTF; CDR3 DNA: TGCGCCAGCAGCCCCCGTATTGCAGGGACTGGGGCCAACGTCCTGACTTTC; V gene: TRBV4-1; D gene: .; J gene: TRBJ2-6; clone size: .
CDR3 protein: CSVVRWGQERSSYNEQFF; CDR3 DNA: TGCAGCGTTGTTCGGTGGGGACAGGAAAGGAGCTCCTACAATGAGCAGTTCTTC; V gene: TRBV29-1; D gene: TRBD1; J gene: TRBJ2-1; clone size: .
CDR3 protein: CASSSAGNQNTEAFF; CDR3 DNA: TGTGCCAGCAGCTCGGCAGGAAATCAGAACACTGAAGCTTTCTTT; V gene: TRBV5-5; D gene: .; J gene: TRBJ1-1; clone size: .
CDR3 protein: CASSFPQGLNEQYF; CDR3 DNA: TGTGCCAGCAGCTTTCCACAGGGGTTGAACGAGCAGTACTTC; V gene: TRBV5-6; D gene: TRBD1; J gene: TRBJ2-7; clone size: .
CDR3 protein: CASSLYRATTDTQYF; CDR3 DNA: TGCGCCAGCAGCTTGTACAGGGCAACCACAGATACGCAGTATTTT; V gene: TRBV5-1; D gene: .; J gene: TRBJ2-3; clone size: .
CDR3 protein: CASSKEWESSYEQYF; CDR3 DNA: TGTGCCAGCAGCAAAGAGTGGGAAAGCTCCTACGAGCAGTACTTC; V gene: TRBV21-1; D gene: .; J gene: TRBJ2-7; clone size: .
CDR3 protein: CAGGGQARGCQPQHF; CDR3 DNA: TGCGCCGGAGGAGGACAGGCCCGGGGGTGTCAGCCCCAGCATTTT; V gene: TRBV5-1; D gene: TRBD1; J gene: TRBJ1-5; clone size: .
CDR3 protein: CASSPGGTGAYEQYF; CDR3 DNA: TGTGCCAGCAGCCCCGGGGGGACAGGGGCGTACGAGCAGTACTTC; V gene: TRBV7-2; D gene: TRBD1; J gene: TRBJ2-7; clone size: .
CDR3 protein: CASSLSSRREERTDTQYF; CDR3 DNA: TGCGCCAGCAGCTTATCGTCAAGGCGGGAGGAACGCACAGATACGCAGTATTTT; V gene: TRBV5-1; D gene: TRBD2; J gene: TRBJ2-3; clone size: .
CDR3 protein: CASSPIRDRKFNEQFF; CDR3 DNA: TGTGCCAGCAGCCCAATACGGGACAGGAAATTCAATGAGCAGTTCTTC; V gene: TRBV7-3; D gene: TRBD1; J gene: TRBJ2-1; clone size: .
CDR3 protein: CSARDPNTGELFF; CDR3 DNA: TGCAGTGCTAGAGACCCAAACACCGGGGAGCTGTTTTTT; V gene: TRBV20-1; D gene: .; J gene: TRBJ2-2; clone size: .
CDR3 protein: CASSPWTTDTQYF; CDR3 DNA: TGTGCCAGCTCACCATGGACCACAGATACGCAGTATTTT; V gene: TRBV18; D gene: .; J gene: TRBJ2-3; clone size: once
CDR3 protein: CASSQGPGQGSEQYF; CDR3 DNA: TGTGCCAGCAGCCAAGGCCCGGGACAAGGAAGCGAGCAGTACTTC; V gene: TRBV3-1; D gene: .; J gene: TRBJ2-7; clone size: .
CDR3 protein: CASSLVPGLATDTQYF; CDR3 DNA: TGTGCCAGCAGCCTCGTTCCGGGACTAGCGACAGATACGCAGTATTTT; V gene: TRBV4-2; D gene: TRBD2; J gene: TRBJ2-3; clone size: .
CDR3 protein: CSAREDLQETQYF; CDR3 DNA: TGCAGTGCTAGAGAGGACCTACAAGAGACCCAGTACTTC; V gene: TRBV20-1; D gene: .; J gene: TRBJ2-5; clone size: .
CDR3 protein: CASSDSTRPGFYGYTF; CDR3 DNA: TGTGCCAGCAGTGACTCGACCCGGCCAGGATTCTATGGCTACACCTTC; V gene: TRBV6-4; D gene: .; J gene: TRBJ1-2; clone size: once
CDR3 protein: CASSLSFRQLLWNEQFF; CDR3 DNA: TGTGCCAGCAGCTTGAGTTTCAGGCAGTTATTGTGGAATGAGCAGTTCTTC; V gene: TRBV5-6; D gene: .; J gene: TRBJ2-1; clone size: .
CDR3 protein: CASSSSLTEQFF; CDR3 DNA: TGTGCCAGCAGCTCGTCCCTGACTGAGCAGTTCTTC; V gene: TRBV3-1; D gene: .; J gene: TRBJ2-1; clone size: .
CDR3 protein: CSQSGDQETQYF; CDR3 DNA: TGCAGTCAGAGCGGGGACCAAGAGACCCAGTACTTC; V gene: TRBV20-1; D gene: TRBD2; J gene: TRBJ2-5; clone size: .
CDR3 protein: CASSSLAGSRDEAFF; CDR3 DNA: TGTGCCAGCAGCTCCTTAGCGGGGTCGAGGGATGAAGCTTTCTTT; V gene: TRBV7-9; D gene: .; J gene: TRBJ1-1; clone size: few
CDR3 protein: CASTGTSGYEQYF; CDR3 DNA: TGTGCCAGCACCGGGACAAGTGGCTACGAGCAGTACTTC; V gene: TRBV6-2/TRBV6-3; D gene: .; J gene: TRBJ2-7; clone size: .
CDR3 protein: CASSFRGPETQYF; CDR3 DNA: TGTGCCAGCAGTTTCAGGGGGCCGGAGACCCAGTACTTC; V gene: TRBV28; D gene: TRBD1; J gene: TRBJ2-5; clone size: few
CDR3 protein: CASKLGTGVAYSNQPQHF; CDR3 DNA: TGTGCCAGCAAACTCGGGACAGGGGTTGCTTATAGCAATCAGCCCCAGCATTTT; V gene: TRBV6-2/TRBV6-3; D gene: TRBD1; J gene: TRBJ1-5; clone size: .
CDR3 protein: CAISESPGGVGDEQFF; CDR3 DNA: TGTGCCATCAGTGAGTCACCAGGGGGTGTTGGAGATGAGCAGTTCTTC; V gene: TRBV10-3; D gene: TRBD1; J gene: TRBJ2-1; clone size: once
CDR3 protein: CASSQGGRDTEAFF; CDR3 DNA: TGCGCCAGCAGCCAAGGGGGCCGGGACACTGAAGCTTTCTTT; V gene: TRBV5-1; D gene: TRBD1; J gene: TRBJ1-1; clone size: .
CDR3 protein: CSISGTAIEGTQYF; CDR3 DNA: TGCAGCATCTCCGGGACAGCTATAGAGGGGACGCAGTATTTT; V gene: TRBV29-1; D gene: TRBD1; J gene: TRBJ2-3; clone size: .
CDR3 protein: CASTTFGYNEQFF; CDR3 DNA: TGTGCCAGCACCACCTTTGGCTACAATGAGCAGTTCTTC; V gene: TRBV7-9; D gene: .; J gene: TRBJ2-1; clone size: few
CDR3 protein: CAGSASGTSYEQYF; CDR3 DNA: TGTGCCGGCAGCGCCTCGGGAACTTCCTACGAGCAGTACTTC; V gene: TRBV9; D gene: .; J gene: TRBJ2-7; clone size: once
CDR3 protein: CASSLGLLTTPDTQYF; CDR3 DNA: TGTGCCAGCAGTTTGGGACTCCTAACCACCCCAGATACGCAGTATTTT; V gene: TRBV12-3/TRBV12-4; D gene: .; J gene: TRBJ2-3; clone size: once